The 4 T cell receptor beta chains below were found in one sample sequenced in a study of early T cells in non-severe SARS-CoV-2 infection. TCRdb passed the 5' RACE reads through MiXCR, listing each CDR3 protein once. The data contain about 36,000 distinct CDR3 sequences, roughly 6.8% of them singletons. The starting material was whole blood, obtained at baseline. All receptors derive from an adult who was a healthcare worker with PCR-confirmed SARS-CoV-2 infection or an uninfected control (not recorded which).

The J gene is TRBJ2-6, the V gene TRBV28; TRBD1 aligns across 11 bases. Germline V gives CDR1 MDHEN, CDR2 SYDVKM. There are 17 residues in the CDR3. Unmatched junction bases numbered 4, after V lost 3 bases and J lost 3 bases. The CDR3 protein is CASSLGTGGIGANVLTF. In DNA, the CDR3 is TGTGCCAGCAGTTTGGGGACAGGGGGTATTGGGGCCAACGTCCTGACTTTC.

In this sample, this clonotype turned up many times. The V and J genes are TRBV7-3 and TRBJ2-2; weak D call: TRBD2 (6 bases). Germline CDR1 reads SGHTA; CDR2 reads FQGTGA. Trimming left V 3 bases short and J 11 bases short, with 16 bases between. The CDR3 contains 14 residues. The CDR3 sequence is CASSFAGTRGELFF. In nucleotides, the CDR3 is TGTGCCAGCAGCTTTGCGGGGACCCGTGGAGAGCTGTTTTTT.

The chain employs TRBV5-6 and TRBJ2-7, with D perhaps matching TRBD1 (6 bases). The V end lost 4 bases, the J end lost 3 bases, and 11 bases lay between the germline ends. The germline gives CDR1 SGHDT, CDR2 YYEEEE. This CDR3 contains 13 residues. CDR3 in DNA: TGTGCCAGCAGCACCGGACAGAACTACGAGCAGTACTTC. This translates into CASSTGQNYEQYF.

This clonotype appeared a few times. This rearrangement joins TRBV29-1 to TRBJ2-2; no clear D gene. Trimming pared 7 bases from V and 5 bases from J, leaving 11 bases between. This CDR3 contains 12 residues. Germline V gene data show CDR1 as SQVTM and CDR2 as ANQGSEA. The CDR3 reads CSGASKTGELFF. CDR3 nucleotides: TGCAGCGGGGCCTCTAAGACCGGGGAGCTGTTTTTT.